A selection of T cell receptor beta chains follows, all from one sample in a study of T cells in Graves' hyperthyroidism and ophthalmopathy. Each CDR3 protein gets one entry after TCRdb re-called the multiplex PCR reads with MiXCR. This sample has hundreds of thousands of distinct CDR3 sequences, with 35% to 40% found just once. Sequencing was performed on blood. The receptors derive from a man aged 18 to 30 with Graves' hyperthyroidism. The CDR3 runs from the conserved cysteine through the conserved F or W. D genes are given only for firm matches. Not all rows give a size; the values are once, few, many and, for expanded clones, a class.

j_call v_call clone_size d_call cdr3_length cdr3_nt cdr3_aa
TRBJ2-5 TRBV7-8 . TRBD2 15 TGTGCCAGCAGGCAGGGACTAGCGGGAGGTGAGACCCAGTACTTC CASRQGLAGGETQYF
TRBJ2-5 TRBV12-3/TRBV12-4 . . 15 TGTGCCAGCAGTTTCCGGGCCTTAAACCAAGAGACCCAGTACTTC CASSFRALNQETQYF
TRBJ2-7 TRBV5-4 . . 15 TGTGCCAGCAGCACCTCTCCGGGCAGGAACTACGAGCAGTACTTC CASSTSPGRNYEQYF
TRBJ1-2 TRBV10-3 . . 14 TGTGCCGTCAGTGAGCCTCCGCGGAGCTATGGCTACACCTTC CAVSEPPRSYGYTF
TRBJ1-6 TRBV6-1 . . 16 TGTGCCAGCAGTGAACAGGGGAGCTCCTATAATTCACCCCTCCACTTT CASSEQGSSYNSPLHF
TRBJ2-1 TRBV7-2 . TRBD2 17 TGTGCCAGCAGCTCGGGTGGCAGGACTAGCGGGTTTAATGAGCAGTTCTTC CASSSGGRTSGFNEQFF
TRBJ2-6 TRBV6-5 . . 19 TGTGCCAGCAGTTTCAGAACCGGGTCTACAAGATCTGGGGCCAACGTCCTGACTTTC CASSFRTGSTRSGANVLTF
TRBJ1-6 TRBV29-1 . . 13 TGCAGCCAAGATCGGGGGTTTAATTCACCCCTCCACTTT CSQDRGFNSPLHF
TRBJ1-1 TRBV19 . TRBD1 16 TGTGCCAGTAGTATCCCCCTCTACAGGGGGCTAACTGAAGCTTTCTTT CASSIPLYRGLTEAFF
TRBJ2-2 TRBV6-5 few . 13 TGTGCCAGCACTGTGAGCCCCCGCGGGGAGCTGTTTTTT CASTVSPRGELFF
TRBJ2-3 TRBV14 . TRBD2 18 TGTGCCAGCAGCCCCCGGGGGACTAGCGGCGCTGAACGGGATACGCAGTATTTT CASSPRGTSGAERDTQYF
TRBJ2-3 TRBV12-3/TRBV12-4 once TRBD2 16 TGTGCCAGCAGTTTGTCACTAGCGGGAGTCACAGATACGCAGTATTTT CASSLSLAGVTDTQYF
TRBJ2-5 TRBV29-1 . . 13 TGCAGCGTTGAAGGGACAGCACAAGAGACCCAGTACTTC CSVEGTAQETQYF
TRBJ1-1 TRBV19 . . 17 TGTGCCAGTAGCCCTCCGGAGGGACTGCTAAGGAACACTGAAGCTTTCTTT CASSPPEGLLRNTEAFF